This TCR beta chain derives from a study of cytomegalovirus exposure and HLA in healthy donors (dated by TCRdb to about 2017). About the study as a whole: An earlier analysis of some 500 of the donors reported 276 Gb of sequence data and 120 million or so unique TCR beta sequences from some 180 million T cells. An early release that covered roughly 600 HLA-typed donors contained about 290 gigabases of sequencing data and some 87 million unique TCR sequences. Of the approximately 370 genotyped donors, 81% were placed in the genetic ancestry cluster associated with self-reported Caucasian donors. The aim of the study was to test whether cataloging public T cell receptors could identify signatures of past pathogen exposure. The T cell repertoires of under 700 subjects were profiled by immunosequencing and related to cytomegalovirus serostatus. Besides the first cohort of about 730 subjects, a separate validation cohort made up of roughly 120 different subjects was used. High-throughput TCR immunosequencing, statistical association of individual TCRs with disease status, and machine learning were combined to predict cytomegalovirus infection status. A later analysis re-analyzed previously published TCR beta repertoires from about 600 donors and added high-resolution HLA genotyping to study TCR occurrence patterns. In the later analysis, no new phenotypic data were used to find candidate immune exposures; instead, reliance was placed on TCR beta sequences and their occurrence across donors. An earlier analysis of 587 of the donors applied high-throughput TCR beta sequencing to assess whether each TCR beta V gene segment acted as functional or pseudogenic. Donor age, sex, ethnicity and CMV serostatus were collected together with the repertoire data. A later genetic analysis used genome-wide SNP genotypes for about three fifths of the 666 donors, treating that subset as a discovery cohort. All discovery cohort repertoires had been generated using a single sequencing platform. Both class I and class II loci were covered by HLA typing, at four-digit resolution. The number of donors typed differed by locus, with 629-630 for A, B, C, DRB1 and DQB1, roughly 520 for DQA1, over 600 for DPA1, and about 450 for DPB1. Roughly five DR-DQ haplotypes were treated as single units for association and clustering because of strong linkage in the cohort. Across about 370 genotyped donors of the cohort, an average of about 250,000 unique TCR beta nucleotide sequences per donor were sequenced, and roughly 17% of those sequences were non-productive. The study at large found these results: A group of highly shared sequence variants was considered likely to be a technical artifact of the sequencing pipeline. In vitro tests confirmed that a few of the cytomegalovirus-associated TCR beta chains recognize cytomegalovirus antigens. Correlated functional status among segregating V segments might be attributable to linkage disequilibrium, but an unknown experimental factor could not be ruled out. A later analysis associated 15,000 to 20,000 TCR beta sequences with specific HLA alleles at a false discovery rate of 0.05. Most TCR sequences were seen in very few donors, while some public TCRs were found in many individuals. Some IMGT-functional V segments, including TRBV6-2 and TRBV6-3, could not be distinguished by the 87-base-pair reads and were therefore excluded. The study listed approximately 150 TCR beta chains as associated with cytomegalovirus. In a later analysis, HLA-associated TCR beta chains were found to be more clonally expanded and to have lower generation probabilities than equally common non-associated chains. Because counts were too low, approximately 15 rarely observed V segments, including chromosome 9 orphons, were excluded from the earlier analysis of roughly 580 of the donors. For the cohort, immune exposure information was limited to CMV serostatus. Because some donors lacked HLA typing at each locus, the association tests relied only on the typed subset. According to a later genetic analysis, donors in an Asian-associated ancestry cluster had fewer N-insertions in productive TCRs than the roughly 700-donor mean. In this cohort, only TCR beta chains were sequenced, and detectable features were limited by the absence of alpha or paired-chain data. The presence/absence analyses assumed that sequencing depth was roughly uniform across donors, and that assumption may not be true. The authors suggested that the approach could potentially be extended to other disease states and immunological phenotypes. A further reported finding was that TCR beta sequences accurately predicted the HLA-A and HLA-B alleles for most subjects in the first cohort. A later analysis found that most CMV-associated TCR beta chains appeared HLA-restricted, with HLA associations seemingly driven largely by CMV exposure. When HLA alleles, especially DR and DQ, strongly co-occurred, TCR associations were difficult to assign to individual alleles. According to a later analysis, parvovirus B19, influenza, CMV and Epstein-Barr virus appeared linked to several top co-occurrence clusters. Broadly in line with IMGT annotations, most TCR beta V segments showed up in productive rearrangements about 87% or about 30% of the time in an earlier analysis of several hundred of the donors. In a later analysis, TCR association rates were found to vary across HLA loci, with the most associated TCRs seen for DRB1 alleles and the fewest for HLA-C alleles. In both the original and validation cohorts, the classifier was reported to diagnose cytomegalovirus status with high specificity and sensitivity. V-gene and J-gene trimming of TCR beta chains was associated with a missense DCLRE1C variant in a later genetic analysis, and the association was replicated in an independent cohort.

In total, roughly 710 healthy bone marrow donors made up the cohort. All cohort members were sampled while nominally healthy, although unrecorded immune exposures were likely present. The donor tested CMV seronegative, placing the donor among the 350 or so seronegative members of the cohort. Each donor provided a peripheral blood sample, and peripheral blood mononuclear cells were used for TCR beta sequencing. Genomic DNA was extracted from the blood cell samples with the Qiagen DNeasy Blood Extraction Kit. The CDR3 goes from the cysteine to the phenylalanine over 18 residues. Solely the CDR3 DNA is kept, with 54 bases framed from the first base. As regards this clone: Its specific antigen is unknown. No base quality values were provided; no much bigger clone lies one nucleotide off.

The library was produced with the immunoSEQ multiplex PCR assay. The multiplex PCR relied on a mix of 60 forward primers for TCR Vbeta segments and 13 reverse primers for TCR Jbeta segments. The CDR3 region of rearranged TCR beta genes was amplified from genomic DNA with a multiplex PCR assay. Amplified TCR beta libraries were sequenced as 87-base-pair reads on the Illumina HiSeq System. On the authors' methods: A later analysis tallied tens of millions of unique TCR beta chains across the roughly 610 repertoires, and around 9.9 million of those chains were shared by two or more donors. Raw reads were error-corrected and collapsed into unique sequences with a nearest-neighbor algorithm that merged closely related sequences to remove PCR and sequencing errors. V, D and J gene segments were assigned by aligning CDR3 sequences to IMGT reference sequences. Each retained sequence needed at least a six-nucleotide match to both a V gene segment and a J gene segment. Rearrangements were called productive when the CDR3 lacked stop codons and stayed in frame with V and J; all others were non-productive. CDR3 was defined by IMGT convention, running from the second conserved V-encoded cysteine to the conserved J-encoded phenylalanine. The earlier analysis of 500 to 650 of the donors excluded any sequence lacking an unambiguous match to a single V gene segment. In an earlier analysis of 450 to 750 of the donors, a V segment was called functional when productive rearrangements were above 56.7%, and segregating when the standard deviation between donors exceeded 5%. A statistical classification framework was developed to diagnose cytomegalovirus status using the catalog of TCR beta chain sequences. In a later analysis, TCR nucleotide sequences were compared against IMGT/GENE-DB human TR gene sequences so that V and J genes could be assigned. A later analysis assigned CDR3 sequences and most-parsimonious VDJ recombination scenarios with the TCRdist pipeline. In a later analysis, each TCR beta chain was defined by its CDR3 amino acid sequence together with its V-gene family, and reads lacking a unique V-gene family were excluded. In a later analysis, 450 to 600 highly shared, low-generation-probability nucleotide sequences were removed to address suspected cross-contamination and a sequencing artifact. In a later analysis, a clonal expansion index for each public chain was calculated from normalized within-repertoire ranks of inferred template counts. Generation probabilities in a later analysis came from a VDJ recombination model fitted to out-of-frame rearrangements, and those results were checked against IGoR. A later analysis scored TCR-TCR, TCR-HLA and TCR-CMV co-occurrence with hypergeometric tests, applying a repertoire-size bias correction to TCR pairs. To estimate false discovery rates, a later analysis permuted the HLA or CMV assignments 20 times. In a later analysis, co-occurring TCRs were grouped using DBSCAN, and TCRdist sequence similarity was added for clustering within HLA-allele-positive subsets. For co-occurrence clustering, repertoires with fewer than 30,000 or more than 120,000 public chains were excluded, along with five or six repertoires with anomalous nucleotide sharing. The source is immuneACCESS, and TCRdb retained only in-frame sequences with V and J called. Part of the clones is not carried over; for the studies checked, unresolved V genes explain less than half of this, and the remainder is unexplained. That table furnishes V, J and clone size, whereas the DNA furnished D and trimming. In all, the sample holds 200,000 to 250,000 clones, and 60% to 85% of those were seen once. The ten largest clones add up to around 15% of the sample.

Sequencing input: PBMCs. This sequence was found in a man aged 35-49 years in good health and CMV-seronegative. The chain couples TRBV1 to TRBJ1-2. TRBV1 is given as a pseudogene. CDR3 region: CTSSQGQAGGRGDYGYTF. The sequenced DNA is TGCACCAGCAGCCAAGGCCAGGCGGGGGGGCGGGGAGACTATGGCTACACCTTC.